The clone carrying this T cell receptor beta chain has more than one count but fewer than ten. V lost 6 bases and J 7 bases, leaving 7 bases between the germline ends. CDR3 size: 11 residues. Germline-derived CDR1 and CDR2 are SEHNR and FQNEAQ (reference sequence). The data were produced by immunoSEQ multiplex PCR, yet TCRdb's version contains in-frame clones alone and is incomplete. The table lists 2,000 to 2,500 clones, roughly 84% of them singletons. This sample stems from a study of brain metastases from non-small cell lung cancer. This TCR was sampled from a donor older than 35 with non-small cell lung cancer. The sequencing sample was made of primary lung tumor tissue. The chain employs TRBV7-9 and TRBJ2-1; D is unresolved. The CDR3 is CASRSENEQFF. The CDR3 DNA sequence: TGTGCCAGCAGATCTGAAAATGAGCAGTTCTTC.